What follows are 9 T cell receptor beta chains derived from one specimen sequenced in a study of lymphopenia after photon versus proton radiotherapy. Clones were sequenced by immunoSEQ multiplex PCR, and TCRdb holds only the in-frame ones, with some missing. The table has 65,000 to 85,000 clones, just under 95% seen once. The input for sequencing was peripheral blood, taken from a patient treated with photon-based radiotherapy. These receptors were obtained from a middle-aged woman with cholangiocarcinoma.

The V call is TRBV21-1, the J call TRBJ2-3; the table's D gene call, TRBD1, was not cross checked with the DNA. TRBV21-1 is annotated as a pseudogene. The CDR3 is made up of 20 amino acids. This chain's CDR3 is CASIPKITSDRGLSTDTQYF. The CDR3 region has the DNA TGTGCCAGCATCCCAAAAATTACATCGGACAGGGGATTAAGCACAGATACGCAGTATTTT.

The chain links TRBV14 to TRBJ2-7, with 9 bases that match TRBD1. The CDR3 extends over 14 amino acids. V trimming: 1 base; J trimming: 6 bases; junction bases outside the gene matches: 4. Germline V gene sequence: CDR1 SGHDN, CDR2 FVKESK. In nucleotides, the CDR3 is TGTGCCAGCAGCCAAGTTGGGACAGGGAGCGAGCAGTACTTC. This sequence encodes CASSQVGTGSEQYF.

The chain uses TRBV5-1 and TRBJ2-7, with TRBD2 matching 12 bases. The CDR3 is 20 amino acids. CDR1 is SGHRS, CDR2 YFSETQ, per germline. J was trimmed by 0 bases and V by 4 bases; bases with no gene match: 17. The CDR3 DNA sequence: TGCGCCAGCAGCCGTTCCCAACTAGCGGGAGGATACTCGAGCTCCTACGAGCAGTACTTC. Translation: CASSRSQLAGGYSSSYEQYF.

The CDR3 DNA follows: TGTGCCAGCAGTGTGCGGGCAGGGCGGTACAATGAGCAGTTCTTC. It yields the protein CASSVRAGRYNEQFF. The chain couples TRBV2 to TRBJ2-1, with D possibly being TRBD1 or TRBD2 (5 bases each). Germline CDR1 and CDR2: SNHLY and FYNNEI. V gave up 4 bases and J gave up 4 bases, with 14 bases separating them. CDR3 size: 15 residues. The entire variable domain, with the rest obtained from reference TRBV2 and TRBJ2-1, is as follows: EPEVTQTPSHQVTQMGQEVILRCVPISNHLYFYWYRQILGQKVEFLVSFYNNEISEKSEIFDDQFSVERPDGSNFTLKIRSTKLEDSAMYFCASSVRAGRYNEQFFGPGTRLTVL.

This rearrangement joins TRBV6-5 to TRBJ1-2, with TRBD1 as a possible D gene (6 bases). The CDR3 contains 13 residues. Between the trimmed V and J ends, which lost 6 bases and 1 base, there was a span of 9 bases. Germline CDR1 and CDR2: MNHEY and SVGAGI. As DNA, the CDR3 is TGTGCCAGCAGCCGGACAGATAACTATGGCTACACCTTC. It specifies CASSRTDNYGYTF.

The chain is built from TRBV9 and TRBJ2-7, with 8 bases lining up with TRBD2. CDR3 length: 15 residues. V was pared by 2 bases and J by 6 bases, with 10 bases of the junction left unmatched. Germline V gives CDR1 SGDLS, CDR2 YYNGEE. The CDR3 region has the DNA TGTGCCAGCAGCGTCTCCGGCGGGAGGTCAGGCGAGCAGTACTTC. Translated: CASSVSGGRSGEQYF.

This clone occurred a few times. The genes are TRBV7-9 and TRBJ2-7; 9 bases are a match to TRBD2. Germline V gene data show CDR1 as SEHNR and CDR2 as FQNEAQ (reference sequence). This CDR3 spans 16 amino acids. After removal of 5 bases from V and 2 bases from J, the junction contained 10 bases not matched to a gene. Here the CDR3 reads CASSASTSGPPYEQYF. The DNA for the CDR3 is TGTGCCAGCAGCGCGTCGACTAGCGGTCCTCCCTACGAGCAGTACTTC.

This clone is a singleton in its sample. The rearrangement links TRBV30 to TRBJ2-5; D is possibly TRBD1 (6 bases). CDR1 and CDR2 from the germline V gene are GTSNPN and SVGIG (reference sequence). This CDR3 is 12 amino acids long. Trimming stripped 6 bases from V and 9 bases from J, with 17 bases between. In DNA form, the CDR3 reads TGTGCCTGTGAACAGGGACGGCAGGCCCAGTACTTC. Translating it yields CACEQGRQAQYF.

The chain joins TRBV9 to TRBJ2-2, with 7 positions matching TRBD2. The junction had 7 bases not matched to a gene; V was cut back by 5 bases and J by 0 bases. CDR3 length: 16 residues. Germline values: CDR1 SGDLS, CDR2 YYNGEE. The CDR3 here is CASRSLADSNTGELFF. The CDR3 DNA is TGTGCCAGCAGATCTCTAGCGGACTCGAACACCGGGGAGCTGTTTTTT.